Listed here is a single T cell receptor beta chain. Its binding antigen is unknown. One base away there is no much larger clone; base qualities are not given. This sample is part of a study of blood T cell repertoires in COVID-19 (dated by TCRdb to 2020 to 2022). About the investigation overall: Samples from collaborators originated in the United States, Italy and Spain and spanned both the acute and convalescent phases of COVID-19. The prospective study material was composed of cDNA or gDNA derived from T cells, B-cell-depleted T cells, or PBMCs. Deeply sampled blood TCRbeta repertoires from subjects exposed to, actively infected with, or recovered from COVID-19 were included in the dataset. A freely available public database, intended as a resource for researchers studying the immune response to SARS-CoV-2, is where the repertoires were released. Samples came from the ongoing ImmuneRACE study (first 160 participants) plus 1,254 subjects from 6 global collaborators. Sample metadata almost always included a de-identified subject ID, COVID-19 status, age in years and sex. Where available, HLA class I and class II types were obtained from metadata supplied by the sample provider rather than from assay-based typing. General study outcomes and caveats: The quantity of clinical and demographic metadata differed by source and by participant and was supplied without curation.

TCRbeta CDR3 regions were amplified from genomic DNA by means of the immunoSEQ Assay, a bias-controlled multiplex PCR. As for the original processing: Nucleated cell counts per sample were estimated from amplification of reference gene primers within the assay. Sequence reads were collapsed and filtered to measure the absolute abundance of every unique TCRbeta CDR3 rearrangement. For each sample, productive Simpson clonality was calculated as the square root of Simpson's diversity index across productive rearrangements. This immuneACCESS table, as held by TCRdb, lists in-frame sequences with V and J called but not all clones. Of the missing ones, under half trace to an unresolved V gene in checked studies; the others have no known cause. The V and J calls and the clone size are those of that table, but D and trimming were determined from the DNA. The sample has fewer than 75,000 clones on record, 80% to 90% of them singletons. Together, the top ten hold 8.9% of the sample.

Each collaborating institution followed its own protocols to collect whole blood in K2EDTA tubes. Collaborator samples were shipped for TCRbeta analysis as frozen whole blood, isolated PBMCs, or DNA extracted from either sample type. The sequence was collected from a man older than 75 with acute or convalescent COVID-19. The sample consisted of peripheral blood.

The CDR3 in this case is CASSSGLAGDNEQFF. The sequenced DNA is TGTGCCAGCAGCTCGGGACTAGCGGGGGACAATGAGCAGTTCTTC. The V and J segments used are TRBV7-8 and TRBJ2-1, and 14 junctional nucleotides match TRBD2. Per the germline V gene, SGHVS is the CDR1 and FQNEAQ is the CDR2. V and J are trimmed by 4 bases and 5 bases, and the gene matches miss 1 base of the junction. Measured from the cysteine to the phenylalanine, the CDR3 is 15 residues long. The kept DNA is CDR3 alone, 45 bases in frame from the first base.